The next 12 T cell receptor beta chains were all read from a single sample in a study of blood T cell repertoires in COVID-19. Here immunoSEQ multiplex PCR was the method, and the copy in TCRdb shows in-frame clones only, minus some. Of 160,000 or so clones listed, approximately 85% are singletons. Sequenced: peripheral blood. The receptor set was obtained from a woman between 45 and 65 years old with COVID-19, enrolled during active disease.

The rearrangement joins TRBV30 to TRBJ1-2, with a tentative D call TRBD1 (5 bases). Trimming removed 3 bases at V and 8 bases at J, with 16 bases between. The CDR3 length is 13 residues. Germline V CDR1 and CDR2: GTSNPN, SVGIG (reference sequence). CDR3 sequence (DNA): TGTGCCTGGAGATTACAGGAACCCAAAGGCTACACCTTC. As protein: CAWRLQEPKGYTF.

The chain carries TRBV10-3 and TRBJ1-3; 7 bases align to TRBD1. V lost 4 bases and J lost 2; bases outside the gene matches: 11. The length of the CDR3 is 17 residues. CDR1 ENHRY and CDR2 SYGVKD come from the germline V gene. DNA for the CDR3: TGTGCCATCAGTGTCCCCCTCTCTGACAGGGCTGGAAACACCATATATTTT. Translating it yields CAISVPLSDRAGNTIYF.

The chain joins TRBV7-7 to TRBJ2-2, with D unresolved. Trimming cost V 5 bases and J 1 base, with 5 bases left between them. The CDR3 sequence is 13 residues long. From germline, CDR1 is SSHAT and CDR2 FNYEAQ (reference sequence). The CDR3 bases are TGTGCCAGCAGCGAGAGGAACACCGGGGAGCTGTTTTTT. Protein product: CASSERNTGELFF.

The chain has TRBV7-2 and TRBJ2-1; a possible D gene is TRBD2 (6 bases). The V end was cut by 0 bases, the J end by 8 bases, with 17 bases between. This CDR3 is 16 amino acids long. Germline V gene data show CDR1 as SGHTA and CDR2 as FQGNSA. CDR3 sequence (DNA): TGTGCCAGCAGCTTAGCGGGGCGGGGTGTACAATATGAGCAGTTCTTC. Translating gives CASSLAGRGVQYEQFF.

This rearrangement joins TRBV6-4 to TRBJ1-1; 7 bases are shared with TRBD1. Germline CDR1 and CDR2: MRHNA and SNTAGT. V lost 3 bases to trimming and J lost 1 base; unmatched junction nucleotides: 2. The CDR3 has 14 amino acids. The CDR3 spells CASSEGGSNTEAFF. The CDR3 DNA is TGTGCCAGCAGTGAAGGGGGCTCGAACACTGAAGCTTTCTTT.

This chain links TRBV5-5 with TRBJ2-7; D ambiguous. Looked up from germline, CDR1 is SGHKS and CDR2 is YYEKEE (reference sequence). The V end was cut by 4 bases, the J end by 3 bases, with 17 bases between. The CDR3 is 15 amino acids. The CDR3 region has the DNA TGTGCCAGCAGCAGTCCAAACTATCCCAGCTACGAGCAGTACTTC. Translation gives CASSSPNYPSYEQYF.

This chain links TRBV5-1 with TRBJ1-2, with D uncertain. In germline, CDR1 is SGHRS, CDR2 YFSETQ. This CDR3 comprises 13 residues. Trimming cost V 4 bases and J 4 bases, with 11 bases left between them. The CDR3 here is CASSTTSTYGYTF. CDR3 in DNA: TGCGCCAGCAGCACAACAAGTACCTATGGCTACACCTTC.

J is TRBJ1-3 and V is TRBV12-5; D possibly corresponds to TRBD1 (6 bases). V was pared by 5 bases and J by 8 bases, with 16 bases between. CDR1 is LGHNT, CDR2 FRNRAP, per germline. The CDR3 runs 14 residues. The CDR3 nucleotides are TGTGCTAGTGGTCCGGACAGCCCAGCGGACACCATATATTTT. It codes for CASGPDSPADTIYF.

CDR3 DNA: TGCACCAGCCCAGAAGGGACAAAGAACACTGAAGCTTTCTTT. Its translation is CTSPEGTKNTEAFF. V usage is TRBV1 and J usage is TRBJ1-1; the listed D gene, TRBD1, was not tested against the DNA. TRBV1 is described as a pseudogene. The CDR3 loop spans 14 amino acids.

The count of this clone is one. The V call is TRBV6-2 or TRBV6-3, the J call TRBJ1-6, with TRBD1 matching over 8 bases. The J segment lost 7 bases and the V segment lost 3 bases, leaving 14 bases of the junction unmatched. CDR1 is MNHEY, CDR2 SVGEGT, per germline. This CDR3 comprises 18 residues. This CDR3 is CASSYKRQGASRNSPLHF. CDR3 DNA: TGTGCCAGCAGTTATAAACGGCAGGGGGCTTCGAGGAATTCACCCCTCCACTTT.

This sequence joins TRBV5-6 and TRBJ1-2; maybe TRBD1 (5 bases). Germline CDR1 and CDR2: SGHDT and YYEEEE. Trimming removed 3 bases at V and 8 bases at J, with 14 bases between. CDR3 length: 13 amino acids. The CDR3, as DNA: TGTGCCAGCAGCTCCGGACACCTTGGGGGCTACACCTTC. It codes for CASSSGHLGGYTF.

The J gene is TRBJ2-7, the V gene TRBV19; D perhaps matches TRBD1 (6 bases). There are 15 residues in the CDR3. V was pared by 2 bases and J by 2 bases, with 13 bases between. Germline lookup yields CDR1 LNHDA and CDR2 SQIVND (reference sequence). CDR3 in DNA: TGTGCCAGTAGTATACAGGGGCGAGGGACCTACGAGCAGTACTTC. It is translated as CASSIQGRGTYEQYF.